The 19 T cell receptor beta chains given below trace back to one sample, sequenced in a study of cytomegalovirus exposure and HLA in healthy donors. Generated by immunoSEQ multiplex PCR, the TCRdb table keeps only in-frame clones and is missing some. Altogether 90,000 to 150,000 clones are present, roughly 82% being singletons, with the ten largest covering 4% to 6%. The material sequenced was PBMCs. The receptors come from a young man in good health and CMV-seronegative.

The gene calls are TRBV7-9 and TRBJ2-7, with D perhaps TRBD2 (6 bases). With 1 base removed from V and 3 bases from J, the gap between germline ends came to 13 bases. The CDR3 is 15 residues long. Germline CDR1 is SEHNR and CDR2 is FQNEAQ (reference sequence). The CDR3 is CASSLEGRRNYEQYF. Written as DNA, the CDR3 is TGTGCCAGCAGCTTAGAAGGGAGGAGGAACTACGAGCAGTACTTC.

The J gene is TRBJ2-3, the V gene TRBV7-6; 13 bases align to TRBD2. Germline V CDR1 and CDR2: SGHVS, FNYEAQ. Germline trimming cut 5 bases from V and 4 bases from J; bases unmatched to any gene: 3. CDR3 length: 15 amino acids. This CDR3 is CASSRLAGGPDTQYF. DNA of the CDR3: TGTGCCAGCAGCCGACTAGCGGGGGGCCCAGATACGCAGTATTTT.

This clone was picked up one time. This sequence joins TRBV9 and TRBJ2-2; tentative D call: TRBD2 (5 bases). The CDR3 length is 18 residues. Deletions cut 0 bases from V and 3 bases from J, with 18 bases between. Germline CDR1 SGDLS, CDR2 YYNGEE. The CDR3: CASSVAERSGLDTGELFF. In DNA, the CDR3 is TGTGCCAGCAGCGTAGCTGAAAGGTCCGGACTCGACACCGGGGAGCTGTTTTTT.

The V and J genes are TRBV27 and TRBJ1-1; D gene ambiguous. From germline, CDR1 is MNHEY and CDR2 SMNVEV (reference sequence). This CDR3 has 14 residues. Trimming left V 5 bases short and J 11 bases short, with 21 bases between. Here the CDR3 DNA reads TGTGCCAGCAGTCTGTCGCACTCCACCGGGATGGCTTTCTTT. Residues: CASSLSHSTGMAFF.

This chain links TRBV30 with TRBJ2-1, with D possibly matching TRBD2 (5 bases). This CDR3 has 15 amino acids. V lost 3 bases and J 0 bases, leaving 12 bases between the germline ends. From germline, CDR1 is GTSNPN and CDR2 SVGIG (reference sequence). CDR3 DNA sequence: TGTGCCTGGAGGCCCAGCGGCCTCTCCTACAATGAGCAGTTCTTC. It encodes CAWRPSGLSYNEQFF.

The chain employs TRBV5-6 and TRBJ1-2; 10 nucleotides align to TRBD1. The CDR3 spans 15 residues. Germline lookup yields CDR1 SGHDT and CDR2 YYEEEE. The V gene end was trimmed by 3 bases and the J gene end by 2 bases; junction bases not matched to a gene: 4. CDR3 nucleotides: TGTGCCAGCAGCTCCCCGGACAGGGGGAACTATGGCTACACCTTC. Translation gives CASSSPDRGNYGYTF.

This chain joins TRBV6-6 and TRBJ2-1; TRBD1 aligns across 8 bases. Germline values: CDR1 MNHNY, CDR2 SVGAGI (reference sequence). This CDR3 is built from 14 residues. Germline trimming cut 7 bases from V and 8 bases from J; bases unmatched to any gene: 10. The DNA of the CDR3 is TGTGCCAGCACACGGGACCAGGGGGCCTATGAGCAGTTCTTC. Its translation: CASTRDQGAYEQFF.

This clone appeared a few times. This chain joins TRBV10-3 and TRBJ1-1; 9 positions agree with TRBD1. This CDR3 has 13 residues. V dropped 2 bases and J dropped 10; count of bases not matched to a gene: 5. Looked up from germline, CDR1 is ENHRY and CDR2 is SYGVKD. The CDR3 sequence: CAISEEGQGVAFF. CDR3 bases: TGTGCCATCAGTGAGGAGGGACAGGGAGTAGCTTTCTTT.

The chain combines TRBV19 with TRBJ1-4; weak D call: TRBD1 (6 bases). There are 15 residues in the CDR3. Germline V CDR1 and CDR2: LNHDA, SQIVND (reference sequence). Between the trimmed V and J ends, which lost 8 bases and 12 bases, there was a span of 25 bases. The CDR3 reads CASRLLGGAGPQLFF. CDR3 DNA sequence: TGTGCCAGTCGACTCCTTGGGGGGGCCGGGCCCCAACTGTTTTTT.

The CDR3 loop reads CSGGASGGYEQYF. The CDR3 region has the DNA TGCAGCGGGGGGGCTAGCGGGGGTTACGAGCAGTACTTC. The rearrangement uses TRBV29-1 and TRBJ2-7; 10 bases are a match to TRBD2. This CDR3 is built from 13 residues. Germline loops: CDR1 SQVTM, CDR2 ANQGSEA. Losses at the gene ends were 7 bases for V and 4 bases for J; bases not matched to a gene: 7.

This clone has a single count. The chain links TRBV6-5 to TRBJ2-7; 8 bases fit TRBD1. CDR1 is MNHEY, CDR2 SVGAGI, per germline. The trim removed 6 bases at V and 2 bases at J, leaving 6 bases unmatched. This CDR3 has 14 amino acids. CDR3 in amino acids: CASREGTGTYEQYF. The CDR3 region has the DNA TGTGCCAGCAGAGAGGGGACAGGTACCTACGAGCAGTACTTC.

The chain joins TRBV7-9 to TRBJ1-4; D uncertain. V lost 1 base and J lost 3, with 6 bases in between. CDR3 length equals 14 residues. Germline V gives CDR1 SEHNR, CDR2 FQNEAQ (reference sequence). The CDR3 DNA sequence: TGTGCCAGCAGCTTAGTCAGATCTAATGAAAAACTGTTTTTT. Translating it yields CASSLVRSNEKLFF.

This clone was seen a handful of times. CDR3 coding DNA: TGTGCCAGCAGTTACGGGGGAGGGGGGGGAAACACCATATATTTT. It codes for CASSYGGGGGNTIYF. J is TRBJ1-3 and V is TRBV6-6; possibly TRBD1 for D (6 bases). The germline gives CDR1 MNHNY, CDR2 SVGAGI (reference sequence). V dropped 2 bases and J dropped 4 bases, with 12 bases sitting between them. The CDR3 has 15 amino acids.

V gene TRBV21-1 combines with J gene TRBJ2-6; the listed D gene, TRBD1, was not tested against the DNA. TRBV21-1 is deemed a pseudogene. There are 17 residues in the CDR3. The CDR3 sequence: CASSDKRDRDGANVLTF. CDR3 sequence (DNA): TGTGCCAGCAGTGACAAAAGAGACAGGGACGGGGCCAACGTCCTGACTTTC.

This chain joins TRBV30 and TRBJ2-2; D is undetermined. Germline V CDR1 and CDR2: GTSNPN, SVGIG (reference sequence). V dropped 4 bases and J dropped 5 bases, with 14 bases sitting between them. The CDR3 has 14 amino acids. The DNA for the CDR3 is TGTGCCTGGATGCCAGGTATCGAGACCGGGGAGCTGTTTTTT. Protein: CAWMPGIETGELFF.

The J gene is TRBJ1-5, the V gene TRBV30, with TRBD1 as a possible D gene (5 bases). V lost 2 bases to trimming and J lost 7 bases, with 12 bases between them. This CDR3 has 13 amino acids. Germline CDR1 GTSNPN, CDR2 SVGIG (reference sequence). In DNA form, the CDR3 reads TGTGCCTGGAGTCGGGGGAGAGGACAGCCCCAGCATTTT. This codes for CAWSRGRGQPQHF.

This chain uses TRBV10-3 with TRBJ2-5, with 7 bases that match TRBD2. Germline CDR1 reads ENHRY; CDR2 reads SYGVKD. V was clipped by 8 bases and J by 0 bases; unmatched bases: 9. The CDR3 is 15 amino acids. CDR3 in DNA: TGTGCCATCGGGAACTCGGGGGGAAACCAAGAGACCCAGTACTTC. It codes for CAIGNSGGNQETQYF.

The V and J genes are TRBV30 and TRBJ1-1; 9 nucleotides agree with TRBD1. The germline V gene has CDR1 GTSNPN and CDR2 SVGIG (reference sequence). CDR3 length: 14 residues. Trimming removed 3 bases from V and 2 bases from J; junction bases left unmatched: 4. The CDR3 loop reads CAWRRTGVNTEAFF. DNA for the CDR3: TGTGCCTGGAGGAGGACAGGGGTTAACACTGAAGCTTTCTTT.

The chain links TRBV5-4 to TRBJ2-3, with 14 positions matching TRBD2. The ends lost 4 bases at V and 3 bases at J; junction bases unmatched: 7. This CDR3 spans 17 amino acids. CDR1 is SGHNT and CDR2 is YYREEE in the germline V gene (reference sequence). The CDR3 nucleotides read TGTGCCAGCAGCCCGTGGAGACTAGCGGGGGGGACAGATACGCAGTATTTT. It is translated as CASSPWRLAGGTDTQYF.